Here is one TCR beta chain with its context. No antigen is known for it. The record originates from a study of cytomegalovirus exposure and HLA in healthy donors. Primers for the PCR totalled 60 Vbeta and 13 Jbeta. Profiling relied on immunoSEQ multiplex PCR, and the TCRdb table lists in-frame clones only, not all of them. The table has 90,000 to 120,000 clones, 77% seen once. Study-level findings and limits: In vitro testing confirmed a few CMV-associated chains as specific for CMV antigens. V- and J-gene trimming of TCR beta was linked (in a later analysis) to a missense DCLRE1C variant. One later analysis reportedly identified an Asian-associated ancestry cluster that showed fewer N-insertions than the approximately 600-donor mean.

The CDR3 sequence is 16 residues long. Germline V lookup: CDR1 KGHSH, CDR2 LQKENI. The trim removed 3 bases at V and 3 bases at J, leaving 4 bases unmatched. The sequencing input was PBMCs. The source is a male donor in good health and CMV-seronegative. The rearrangement links TRBV18 to TRBJ2-1; 11 nucleotides line up with TRBD2. The CDR3 nucleotides are TGTGCCAGCTCACCCCCCGGGACTAGCGGCTACAATGAGCAGTTCTTC. Protein product: CASSPPGTSGYNEQFF.